One sample yielded the 26 T cell receptor beta chains listed below, sequenced in a study of PD-1 blockade in classical Hodgkin lymphoma (dated by TCRdb to 2019 to 2021). Receptors were amplified or captured by the immunoSEQ multiplex PCR assay. Here the immuneACCESS table is served through TCRdb, limited to in-frame sequences with V and J called. Missing clones are a known gap in these copies; in checked studies unresolved V genes cover under half, and the rest lacks a known reason. For this sample the table gives around 19,000 clones, of which nearly 80% were detected only once. The ten top clones hold 7.2% of the sample. In light of the paper, this sample's time point label describes: cycle 4 day 1 (C4D1), after more than five weeks of nivolumab. Relapse after autologous stem cell transplantation had occurred in all trial patients, and cohorts A, B and C were distinguished by prior brentuximab vedotin exposure.

This specimen consisted of peripheral blood mononuclear cells (PBMCs), obtained before the fourth cycle of nivolumab. These receptors came from a human donor with classical Hodgkin lymphoma.

The genes are TRBV5-1 and TRBJ1-3; no clear D. CDR1 is SGHRS, CDR2 YFSETQ, per germline. The length of the CDR3 is 15 residues. The V and J ends lost 4 bases and 0 bases respectively, with 11 bases between them. The CDR3 sequence is CASSKQLSSGNTIYF. The CDR3 nucleotides read TGCGCCAGCAGCAAACAGCTTTCCTCTGGAAACACCATATATTTT.

The chain has TRBV7-2 and TRBJ2-5; no clear D. The CDR3 extends over 13 amino acids. Germline CDR1 SGHTA, CDR2 FQGNSA. V shed 3 bases and J shed 7 bases, with 12 bases lying between them. The CDR3 spells CASSFGQIMTQYF. DNA for the CDR3: TGTGCCAGCAGCTTTGGCCAGATTATGACCCAGTACTTC.

This clone was observed a handful of times. The chain employs TRBV4-1 and TRBJ1-1, with D perhaps matching TRBD1 (5 bases). The CDR3 consists of 13 residues. Per the germline V gene, CDR1 is MGHRA and CDR2 is YSYEKL. V was cut by 3 bases and J by 11 bases, with 16 bases left in between. CDR3 region: CASSHPGPLIAFF. The CDR3 region has the DNA TGCGCCAGCAGCCATCCGGGACCTCTGATTGCTTTCTTT.

The V and J genes are TRBV7-9 and TRBJ2-5, with D tentatively TRBD1 or TRBD2 (5 bases each). The CDR3 consists of 14 residues. Trimming stripped 4 bases from V and 5 bases from J, with 14 bases between. Looked up from germline, CDR1 is SEHNR and CDR2 is FQNEAQ (reference sequence). The DNA of the CDR3 is TGTGCCAGCAGCTCGGCCACTTGGGGGGAGACCCAGTACTTC. As protein: CASSSATWGETQYF.

The rearrangement links TRBV10-1 to TRBJ1-2; 7 bases align to TRBD1. The CDR3 is made up of 15 amino acids. Germline V lookup: CDR1 WNHNN, CDR2 SYGVQD (reference sequence). Trimming took 1 base from V and 2 from J; bases not matched to a gene: 4. CDR3 DNA: TGCGCCAGCAGTGAGTTAGGGACAGCCAACTATGGCTACACCTTC. Translation: CASSELGTANYGYTF.

J is TRBJ2-1 and V is TRBV5-4; 15 nucleotides agree with TRBD2. Germline V lookup: CDR1 SGHNT, CDR2 YYREEE (reference sequence). V gave up 3 bases and J gave up 9 bases; unmatched junction bases: 7. This CDR3 is 16 amino acids long. CDR3 DNA sequence: TGTGCCAGCAGCTCGGGACTAGCGGGAGGAAGGACTGAGCAGTTCTTC. Residues: CASSSGLAGGRTEQFF.

The chain has TRBV19 and TRBJ1-1; 8 nucleotides line up with TRBD1. The V segment lost 5 bases and the J segment 1 base; nucleotides outside the gene matches: 9. The germline V gene encodes CDR1 LNHDA and CDR2 SQIVND (reference sequence). This CDR3 is 16 amino acids long. The CDR3 DNA reads TGTGCCAGTAGTGTCTTTCCCGGGACAGGGAACACTGAAGCTTTCTTT. As protein: CASSVFPGTGNTEAFF.

V and J are TRBV7-3 and TRBJ2-3; possibly TRBD2 for D (5 bases). Trimming cost V 5 bases and J 3 bases, with 9 bases left between them. Germline V lookup: CDR1 SGHTA, CDR2 FQGTGA. The CDR3 has 13 residues. The CDR3 here is CASSITRTDTQYF. As DNA, the CDR3 is TGTGCCAGCAGCATCACTAGGACAGATACGCAGTATTTT.

Here the CDR3 reads CASNPSSYNEQFF. In DNA form, the CDR3 reads TGTGCCAGCAACCCGAGCTCCTACAATGAGCAGTTCTTC. The V gene is TRBV6-6, the J gene TRBJ2-1; no clear D gene. The CDR3 spans 13 residues. Looked up from germline, CDR1 is MNHNY and CDR2 is SVGAGI (reference sequence). With 7 bases removed from V and 0 bases from J, the gap between germline ends came to 7 bases.

By sample fraction, this clone is medium-sized (0.01 to 0.1%). This chain uses TRBV18 with TRBJ2-7; possibly TRBD1 for D (5 bases). V lost 1 base and J lost 4, with 8 bases in between. The germline V gene encodes CDR1 KGHSH and CDR2 LQKENI. The CDR3 has 13 amino acids. CDR3 bases: TGTGCCAGCTCACCACGAAGGGGTTACGAGCAGTACTTC. It translates to CASSPRRGYEQYF.

The rearrangement links TRBV2 to TRBJ2-7; no clear D. Germline V lookup: CDR1 SNHLY, CDR2 FYNNEI. Trimming left V 3 bases short and J 6 bases short, with 12 bases between. The CDR3 covers 13 residues. CDR3 coding DNA: TGTGCCAGCAGTGATCTGCAAGCGAGCGAGCAGTACTTC. Residues: CASSDLQASEQYF.

The chain is built from TRBV11-2 and TRBJ1-4; a weak D match, TRBD1 (5 bases). The CDR3 covers 14 residues. Germline-derived CDR1 and CDR2 are SGHAT and FQNNGV. Trimming removed 3 bases from V and 6 bases from J, with 11 bases in between. The CDR3 is CASSFSGGDEKLFF. In nucleotides, the CDR3 is TGTGCCAGCAGCTTCTCGGGGGGGGATGAAAAACTGTTTTTT.

The chain combines TRBV4-2 with TRBJ1-1; TRBD1 matches at 8 bases. Losses at the gene ends were 2 bases for V and 13 bases for J; bases not matched to a gene: 9. The CDR3 extends over 13 amino acids. Germline loops: CDR1 LGHNA, CDR2 YNFKEQ. The CDR3 sequence: CASSQYRDRLIFF. Here the CDR3 DNA reads TGTGCCAGCAGCCAATACCGGGACAGGCTAATTTTCTTT.

The chain recombines TRBV11-2 with TRBJ2-1; D is uncertain. CDR3 length: 11 residues. Germline V lookup: CDR1 SGHAT, CDR2 FQNNGV. Deletions cut 6 bases from V and 12 bases from J, with 12 bases between. The CDR3 DNA reads TGTGCCAGCAGTCCCCTGGTGCGGCAGTTCTTC. This codes for CASSPLVRQFF.

The chain has TRBV28 and TRBJ2-3; D is undetermined. From germline, CDR1 is MDHEN and CDR2 SYDVKM. V gave up 2 bases and J gave up 4 bases, with 4 bases separating them. There are 12 residues in the CDR3. The DNA of the CDR3 is TGTGCCAGCAGTTTAAGCGCAGATACGCAGTATTTT. This sequence encodes CASSLSADTQYF. Based on the CDR3 plus reference TRBV28 and TRBJ2-3, the full variable domain is DVKVTQSSRYLVKRTGEKVFLECVQDMDHENMFWYRQDPGLGLRLIYFSYDVKMKEKGDIPEGYSVSREKKERFSLILESASTNQTSMYLCASSLSADTQYFGPGTRLTVL.

This chain uses TRBV30 with TRBJ2-7; D may correspond to TRBD1 or TRBD2 (6 bases each). Trimming took 4 bases from V and 6 from J, leaving 16 bases between them. The CDR3 length is 13 residues. CDR1 is GTSNPN, CDR2 SVGIG, per germline (reference sequence). The chain's CDR3 is CAWKVQGGSEQYF. The CDR3 DNA follows: TGTGCCTGGAAGGTACAGGGAGGTTCCGAGCAGTACTTC.

This clone has only a few counts. The rearrangement links TRBV7-6 to TRBJ2-1, with D unresolved. Germline-derived CDR1 and CDR2 are SGHVS and FNYEAQ. The CDR3 covers 17 residues. The V and J ends lost 3 bases and 0 bases respectively, with 15 bases between them. The CDR3 here is CASSFGGGITSYNEQFF. The CDR3 coding sequence is TGTGCCAGCAGCTTTGGTGGCGGCATAACCTCCTACAATGAGCAGTTCTTC.

This clone appeared once. The chain links TRBV5-5 to TRBJ1-4; perhaps TRBD1 as D (6 bases). V was shortened by 4 bases and J by 10 bases, with 23 bases between the two germline ends. Germline CDR1 SGHKS, CDR2 YYEKEE (reference sequence). This CDR3 has 16 amino acids. CDR3 coding DNA: TGTGCCAGCAGCGCGGGACATGGCTCCGGCAAGGGAAAACTGTTTTTT. Translation gives CASSAGHGSGKGKLFF.

The rearrangement links TRBV2 to TRBJ1-1; weak D call: TRBD1 (5 bases). Germline V CDR1 and CDR2: SNHLY, FYNNEI. This CDR3 has 13 amino acids. Trimming removed 7 bases from V and 11 bases from J, with 20 bases in between. CDR3 in amino acids: CASTAQGLRPAFF. CDR3 nucleotide sequence: TGTGCCAGCACCGCTCAGGGTTTGCGACCCGCTTTCTTT.

V gene TRBV6-5 combines with J gene TRBJ1-2, with no clear D. Germline V gene data show CDR1 as MNHEY and CDR2 as SVGAGI. This CDR3 has 14 amino acids. The ends were cut back, 8 bases at V and 6 bases at J, with 19 bases in the middle. The CDR3 bases are TGTGCCAGCCTCGGGTCGGAGCGGCCCCATGGCTACACCTTC. Translated: CASLGSERPHGYTF.

This clone was seen a single time. This chain joins TRBV29-1 and TRBJ2-5; D not resolved. There are 15 residues in the CDR3. CDR1 SQVTM and CDR2 ANQGSEA come from the germline V gene. The germline V and J ends were trimmed by 3 bases and 5 bases, with 19 bases remaining between them. The CDR3 here is CSVEETIGVFETQYF. The CDR3 DNA reads TGCAGCGTTGAGGAGACAATAGGCGTATTCGAGACCCAGTACTTC.

The chain is built from TRBV2 and TRBJ2-5; D is possibly TRBD1 or TRBD2 (5 bases each). The CDR3 is made up of 16 amino acids. Germline-derived CDR1 and CDR2 are SNHLY and FYNNEI. Trimming removed 6 bases at V and 0 bases at J, with 17 bases between. CDR3: CASSREGLGYQETQYF. The CDR3 DNA is TGTGCCAGCAGCCGCGAGGGGTTGGGGTACCAAGAGACCCAGTACTTC.

This clone was seen a single time. CDR3 DNA: TGTGCCAGCAGTGACCGTTCAAGAGGGGGCGGGGGAGGCTACACCTTC. Its protein product is CASSDRSRGGGGGYTF. V is TRBV6-1 and J is TRBJ1-2; 7 positions match TRBD1. Losses at the gene ends were 3 bases for V and 8 bases for J; bases not matched to a gene: 15. Germline CDR1 and CDR2: MNHNS and SASEGT. CDR3 length: 16 amino acids.

For this clone: A read error may account for a junction end that differs from germline. This same CDR3 is encoded by further DNA sequences in the sample. This chain connects TRBV27 to TRBJ1-2, with a weak D call TRBD1 (5 bases). Germline values: CDR1 MNHEY, CDR2 SMNVEV (reference sequence). CDR3 length: 13 amino acids. The CDR3 DNA is TGCGCCAGCTATGGCAGTCGGGACTCTGGCTACACCTTC. Its protein product is CASYGSRDSGYTF.

V is TRBV13 and J is TRBJ1-2, with 10 bases fitting TRBD1. V was clipped by 0 bases and J by 6 bases; unmatched bases: 10. This CDR3 has 17 residues. The germline V gene encodes CDR1 PRHDT and CDR2 FYEKMQ (reference sequence). CDR3 nucleotide sequence: TGTGCCAGCAGCTTAGGCTACGACAGGGGGCGCTGGGATGGCTACACCTTC. Protein sequence: CASSLGYDRGRWDGYTF.

The chain employs TRBV7-9 and TRBJ2-6, with D unclear. CDR1 and CDR2 (germline): SEHNR, FQNEAQ (reference sequence). The length of the CDR3 is 15 residues. V lost 1 base and J 3 bases, leaving 7 bases between the germline ends. The CDR3 loop is CASSLGSFGANVLTF. Written as DNA, the CDR3 is TGTGCCAGCAGCTTAGGGTCATTTGGGGCCAACGTCCTGACTTTC.